These 2 T cell receptor beta chains originate from one sample sequenced in a study of cytomegalovirus exposure and HLA in healthy donors (dated by TCRdb to 2017 to 2019). Libraries were prepared through the immunoSEQ multiplex PCR assay. The multiplex PCR relied on a mix of 60 forward primers for TCR Vbeta segments and 13 reverse primers for TCR Jbeta segments. The immuneACCESS repertoire file appears here via TCRdb, limited to in-frame rearrangements. These files lack a portion of the clones; in checked studies, under half of the deficit traces to unresolved V genes, and the cause of the others is not known. Counted in this sample were about 140,000 clones; about 78% of them appeared once. Of the sample, 6.8% falls within the top ten clones. The sequenced material came from PBMCs. These receptors all stem from a man aged 40-49 years in good health and CMV-seropositive.

The rearrangement links TRBV5-1 to TRBJ2-3; a weak D match, TRBD2 (6 bases). The CDR3 consists of 14 residues. V lost 2 bases to trimming and J lost 9 bases, with 16 bases between them. Per germline, CDR1 SGHRS and CDR2 YFSETQ. In nucleotides, the CDR3 is TGCGCCAGCAGCTTCGGACTAAAATCACAGACGCAGTATTTT. Its protein is CASSFGLKSQTQYF.

The chain joins TRBV4-1 to TRBJ1-4; TRBD1 is a possible D gene (6 bases). The V end was cut by 1 base, the J end by 0 bases, with 12 bases between. Looked up from germline, CDR1 is MGHRA and CDR2 is YSYEKL. The CDR3 runs 17 residues. CDR3 sequence: CASSQVWQGSTNEKLFF. The DNA of the CDR3 is TGCGCCAGCAGCCAAGTCTGGCAGGGGTCAACTAATGAAAAACTGTTTTTT.